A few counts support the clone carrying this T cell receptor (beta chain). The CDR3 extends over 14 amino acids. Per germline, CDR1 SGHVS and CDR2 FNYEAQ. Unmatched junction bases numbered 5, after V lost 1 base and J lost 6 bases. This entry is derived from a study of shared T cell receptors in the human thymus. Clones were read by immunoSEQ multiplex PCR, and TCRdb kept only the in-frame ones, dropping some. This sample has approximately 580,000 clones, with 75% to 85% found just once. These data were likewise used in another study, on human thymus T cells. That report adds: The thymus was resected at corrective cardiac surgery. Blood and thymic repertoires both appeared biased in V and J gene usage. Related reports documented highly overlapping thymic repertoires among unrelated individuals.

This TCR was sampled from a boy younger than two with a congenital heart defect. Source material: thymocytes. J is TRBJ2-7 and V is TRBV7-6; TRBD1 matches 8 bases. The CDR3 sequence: CASSLGGQVREQYF. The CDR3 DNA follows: TGTGCCAGCAGCTTAGGGGGACAGGTACGCGAGCAGTACTTC. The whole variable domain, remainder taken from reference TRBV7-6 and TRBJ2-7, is GAGVSQSPRYKVTKRGQDVALRCDPISGHVSLYWYRQALGQGPEFLTYFNYEAQQDKSGLPNDRFSAERPEGSISTLTIQRTEQRDSAMYRCASSLGGQVREQYFGPGTRLTVT.